This is a list of T cell receptor beta chains from one sample in a study of Ad26.COV2.S vaccination and SARS-CoV-2 variants. Sequencing was performed with immunoSEQ multiplex PCR; in TCRdb, only in-frame clones are kept and a portion is missing. Seen here are 330,000 or so clones, 85% to 90% observed once, and the top ten hold around 5%. This sample comprised peripheral blood, obtained in a trial of Ad26.COV2.S vaccine versus placebo. These receptors all stem from a person aged 18-60 years who received the Ad26.COV2.S COVID-19 vaccine or a placebo. CDR3s include the opening cysteine and the closing phenylalanine or tryptophan. Each record gives: D gene, V gene, J gene, clone size, CDR3 DNA, CDR3 protein. The D gene is left open where the match is weak. Size is omitted from some rows. Given values are once, few, many or a class for expanded clones.

>.|TRBV28|TRBJ1-5|.
TGTGCCAGCAGTTTCTCAGGGGAGGGTCAGCCCCAGCATTTT
CASSFSGEGQPQHF
>.|TRBV30|TRBJ1-2|.
TGTGCCTGGAGCCTTACTTGGGCAGGCCCGGACTATGGCTACACCTTC
CAWSLTWAGPDYGYTF
>.|TRBV5-6|TRBJ1-1|.
TGTGCCAGCAGCTTGGTTGAGAACCAAGCTTTCTTT
CASSLVENQAFF
>.|TRBV19|TRBJ2-3|.
TGTGCCAGTAGTCCCTCACTCTGGACAACGCAGCCTTTAGACTCAGATACGCAGTATTTT
CASSPSLWTTQPLDSDTQYF
>.|TRBV18|TRBJ2-5|.
TGTGCCAGCTCACCGGGCCGGGTATTCGACCTTGGGGGGCTGGAGACCCAGTACTTC
CASSPGRVFDLGGLETQYF
>TRBD1|TRBV6-6|TRBJ2-3|.
TGTGCCAGCAGTCCCGGGACAGTTAGCACAGATACGCAGTATTTT
CASSPGTVSTDTQYF
>.|TRBV7-9|TRBJ1-1|.
TGTGCCAGCAGTCCTAACCGGGACCCCGGAGGCACTGAAGCTTTCTTT
CASSPNRDPGGTEAFF
>.|TRBV4-1|TRBJ1-1|.
TGCGCCAGCAGCCTTCTAACGGGACACACTGAAGCTTTCTTT
CASSLLTGHTEAFF
>TRBD1|TRBV6-2/TRBV6-3|TRBJ1-6|once
TGTGCCAGCAGTTACGGACAGGGAGATAGTTCACCCCTCCACTTT
CASSYGQGDSSPLHF
>TRBD2|TRBV5-1|TRBJ2-3|.
TGCGCCAGCAGCTTGGCCGGGACTAGCGGCCCTGGAACAGATACGCAGTATTTT
CASSLAGTSGPGTDTQYF
>TRBD2|TRBV7-2|TRBJ2-3|.
TGTGCCAGCAGCCTCGTAGCGGGGGGGCTGGCAGATACGCAGTATTTT
CASSLVAGGLADTQYF
>.|TRBV5-6|TRBJ1-1|.
TGTGCCAGCAGCCCAGTCGCGGGGCTCGCTGAAGCTTTCTTT
CASSPVAGLAEAFF
>.|TRBV19|TRBJ2-3|.
TGTGCCAGTAGATCCAGTAGCACAGATACGCAGTATTTT
CASRSSSTDTQYF
>TRBD1|TRBV2|TRBJ1-5|.
TGTGCCAGCAGTGAAGCGCTCGGGACAGGGTTTACTTCCCGCAATCAGCCCCAGCATTTT
CASSEALGTGFTSRNQPQHF
>.|TRBV2|TRBJ1-1|.
TGTGCCAGCAGTTTCACAGGGACCACTGAAGCTTTCTTT
CASSFTGTTEAFF
>TRBD2|TRBV11-2|TRBJ2-1|.
TGTGCCAGCAGCTTAGATCTGATAGCGGGGGGGCACGACGGTCTTACCTTCTTC
CASSLDLIAGGHDGLTFF
>.|TRBV27|TRBJ1-2|.
TGTGCCAGCAGGACCCCCGGGGGCGCGAGGGGCTACACCTTC
CASRTPGGARGYTF
>TRBD1|TRBV7-2|TRBJ1-6|.
TGTGCCAGCAGCTACGGACAGGGGGCCACAAAATCACCCCTCCACTTT
CASSYGQGATKSPLHF
>.|TRBV5-1|TRBJ1-1|.
TGCGCCAGCAGCTTGGGGGCAGGGGTCTCCACTGAAGCTTTCTTT
CASSLGAGVSTEAFF
>.|TRBV9|TRBJ1-1|few
TGTGCCAGCAGCGTAGGCGGATCGAACACTGAAGCTTTCTTT
CASSVGGSNTEAFF
>.|TRBV11-3|TRBJ2-3|.
TGTGCCAGCAGTCCCGGACCGGGGACAGATACGCAGTATTTT
CASSPGPGTDTQYF
>.|TRBV21-1|TRBJ1-2|.
TGTGCCAGCAGCAGACCTGGACAGGGACTCTATGGCTACACCTTC
CASSRPGQGLYGYTF
>.|TRBV19|TRBJ1-5|.
TGTGCCAGTAGTCCGGGCCAGATTAGCAATCAGCCCCAGCATTTT
CASSPGQISNQPQHF
>.|TRBV5-1|TRBJ2-5|.
TGCGCCAGCAGCTTGTGGTCTACGGAAGAGACCCAGTACTTC
CASSLWSTEETQYF
>.|TRBV7-2|TRBJ2-3|.
TGTGCCAGCAGTTTAGGACTCGGCATAGATACGCAGTATTTT
CASSLGLGIDTQYF
>.|TRBV18|TRBJ1-5|.
TGTGCCAGCTCACCCTATGACAATCAGCCCCAGCATTTT
CASSPYDNQPQHF
>.|TRBV3-1/TRBV3-2|TRBJ2-7|.
TGTGCCAGCAGCCAATCGCAGGGCCCATTTATTACCTACGAGCAGTACTTC
CASSQSQGPFITYEQYF
>.|TRBV6-2/TRBV6-3|TRBJ2-1|.
TGTGCCAGCAGTTACGGCCCCGGTGAGCAGTTCTTC
CASSYGPGEQFF